This note documents a single T cell receptor beta chain sequence. The CDR3 covers 14 residues. CDR1 and CDR2 (germline): SEHNR, FQNEAQ (reference sequence). The J segment lost 2 bases and the V segment lost 4 bases, leaving 3 bases of the junction unmatched. This entry belongs to a study of blood T cell repertoires in COVID-19. Study information: PBMCs, B-cell-depleted T cells, or T cells were the source of the cDNA or gDNA that made up the material.

Authors' analysis steps: By means of reference gene primer amplification, nucleated cell counts were estimated. Profiling relied on immunoSEQ multiplex PCR, and the TCRdb table lists in-frame clones only, not all of them. V, J and clone size were drawn from that table, and D and trimming were deduced from the DNA. The data hold tens of thousands of clones, with more than 70% observed a single time. V usage is TRBV7-9 and J usage is TRBJ2-5; 8 nucleotides align to TRBD2. Sequencing input: peripheral blood. This clonotype originated in a woman aged 55-69 years with acute or convalescent COVID-19. CDR3 protein: CASSWAGGQETQYF. In DNA, the CDR3 is TGTGCCAGCAGCTGGGCGGGGGGACAAGAGACCCAGTACTTC. Supplemented by reference TRBV7-9 and TRBJ2-5, the full variable domain reads DTGVSQNPRHKITKRGQNVTFRCDPISEHNRLYWYRQTLGQGPEFLTYFQNEAQLEKSRLLSDRFSAERPKGSFSTLEIQRTEQGDSAMYLCASSWAGGQETQYFGPGTRLLVL.